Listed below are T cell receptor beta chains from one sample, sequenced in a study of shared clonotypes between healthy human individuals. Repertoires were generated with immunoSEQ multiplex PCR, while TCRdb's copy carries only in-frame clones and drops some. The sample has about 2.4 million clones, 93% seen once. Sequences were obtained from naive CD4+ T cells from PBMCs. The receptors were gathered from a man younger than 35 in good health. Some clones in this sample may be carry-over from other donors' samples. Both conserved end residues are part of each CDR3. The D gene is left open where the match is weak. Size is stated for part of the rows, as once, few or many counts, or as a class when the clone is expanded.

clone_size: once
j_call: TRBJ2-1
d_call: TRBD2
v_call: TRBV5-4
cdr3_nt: TGTGCCAGCAGCTCGGAGGTAGCGGGAGAGCAGTTCTTC
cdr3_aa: CASSSEVAGEQFF

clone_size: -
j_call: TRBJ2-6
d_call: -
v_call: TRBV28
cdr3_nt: TGTGCCAGCAGCTTTCAGGGTCTTCTCGGGGCCAACGTCCTGACTTTC
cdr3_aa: CASSFQGLLGANVLTF

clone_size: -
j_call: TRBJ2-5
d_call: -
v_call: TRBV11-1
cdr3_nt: TGTGCCAGCAGCTTTTCACCCGGGGAGACCCAGTACTTC
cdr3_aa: CASSFSPGETQYF

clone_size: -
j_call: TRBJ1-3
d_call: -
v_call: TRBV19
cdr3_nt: TGTGCCAGTAGTAATCCGGGCTCTGGAAACACCATATATTTT
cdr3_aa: CASSNPGSGNTIYF

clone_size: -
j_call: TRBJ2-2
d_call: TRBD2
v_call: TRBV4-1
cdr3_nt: TGCGCCAGCAGCCAAGATGTCCTAGCGGGAGGTACGAACACCGGGGAGCTGTTTTTT
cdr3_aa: CASSQDVLAGGTNTGELFF

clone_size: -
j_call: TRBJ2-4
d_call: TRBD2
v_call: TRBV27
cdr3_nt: TGTGCCAGCAGTTTATCACCTTGGGGGGGACCACAGACTTTC
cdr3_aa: CASSLSPWGGPQTF

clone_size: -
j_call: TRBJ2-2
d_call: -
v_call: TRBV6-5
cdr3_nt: TGTGCCAGCTATCACCTGGGGGGAACCGGGGAGCTGTTTTTT
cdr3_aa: CASYHLGGTGELFF

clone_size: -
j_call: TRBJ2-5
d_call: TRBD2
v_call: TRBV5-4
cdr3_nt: TGTGCCAGCAGCCCGCGGCGAGCGGGACTAGAGACCCAGTACTTC
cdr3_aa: CASSPRRAGLETQYF

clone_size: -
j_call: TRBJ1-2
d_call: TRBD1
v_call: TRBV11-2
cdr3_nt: TGTGCCAGCAGCTTAGATCTAGGGGGCCGGAACTATGGCTACACCTTC
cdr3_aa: CASSLDLGGRNYGYTF

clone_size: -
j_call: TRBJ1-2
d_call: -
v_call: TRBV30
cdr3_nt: TGTGCCTGGAGGATACAGGGAGGGTATGGCTACACCTTC
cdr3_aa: CAWRIQGGYGYTF

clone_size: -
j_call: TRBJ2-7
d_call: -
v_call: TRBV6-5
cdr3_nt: TGTGCCAGCAGTTACGGTTCGAGCGAGCAGTACTTC
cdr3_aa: CASSYGSSEQYF

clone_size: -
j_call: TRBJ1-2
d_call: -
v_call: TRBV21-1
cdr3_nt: TGTGCCAGCCCCCCGACGGAAAACTATGGCTACACCTTC
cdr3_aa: CASPPTENYGYTF

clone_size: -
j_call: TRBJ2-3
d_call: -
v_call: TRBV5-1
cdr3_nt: TGCGCCAGCAGCTTGGTGGGCAGGGACACAGATACGCAGTATTTT
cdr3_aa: CASSLVGRDTDTQYF

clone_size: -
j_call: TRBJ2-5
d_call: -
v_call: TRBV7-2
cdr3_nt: TGTGCCAGCAGCGCCTACCGGTGGGAAGAGACCCAGTACTTC
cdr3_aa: CASSAYRWEETQYF

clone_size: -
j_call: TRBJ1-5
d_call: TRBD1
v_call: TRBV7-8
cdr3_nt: TGTGCCAGCAGCTCAGGGGACAGGGGGCTCGATCAGCCCCAGCATTTT
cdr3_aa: CASSSGDRGLDQPQHF

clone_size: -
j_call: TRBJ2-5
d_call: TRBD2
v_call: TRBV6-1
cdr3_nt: TGTGCCAGCAGAGAACTAGCGGGAGGGTTAGGGAGGACCCAGTACTTC
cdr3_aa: CASRELAGGLGRTQYF

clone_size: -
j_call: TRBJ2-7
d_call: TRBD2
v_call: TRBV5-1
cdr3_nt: TGCGCCAGCAGCAGGGGACTAGCGGGGGAGTACGAGCAGTACTTC
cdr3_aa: CASSRGLAGEYEQYF

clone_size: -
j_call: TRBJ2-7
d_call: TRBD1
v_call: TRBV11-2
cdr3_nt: TGTGCCACAGGGGGACAGGGGAACTACGAGCAGTACTTC
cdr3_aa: CATGGQGNYEQYF

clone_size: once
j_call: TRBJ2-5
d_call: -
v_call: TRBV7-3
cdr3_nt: TGTGCCAGCAGCTTGGGCCTAGGGGAGACCCAGTACTTC
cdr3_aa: CASSLGLGETQYF

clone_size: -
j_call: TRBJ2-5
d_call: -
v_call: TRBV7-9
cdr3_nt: TGTGCCAGCAGCTCCGTAGCGCGGACTGAGACCCAGTACTTC
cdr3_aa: CASSSVARTETQYF

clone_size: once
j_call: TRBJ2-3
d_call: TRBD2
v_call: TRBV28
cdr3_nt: TGTGCCAGCAGTTTATGGGCTAGCGGTCCTAGCACAGATACGCAGTATTTT
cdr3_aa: CASSLWASGPSTDTQYF

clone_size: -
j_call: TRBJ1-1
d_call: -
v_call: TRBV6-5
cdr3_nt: TGTGCCAGCAGTTACCGAGGGGGAAGTGCTGAAGCTTTCTTT
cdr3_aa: CASSYRGGSAEAFF

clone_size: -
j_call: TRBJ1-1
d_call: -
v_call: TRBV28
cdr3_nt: TGTGCCAGCAGCTCCGGGTCGACGAACACTGAAGCTTTCTTT
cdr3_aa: CASSSGSTNTEAFF

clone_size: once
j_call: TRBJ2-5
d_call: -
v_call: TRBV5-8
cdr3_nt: TGTGCCAGCAGCTTAACCGGGAGCCAAGAGACCCAGTACTTC
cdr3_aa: CASSLTGSQETQYF

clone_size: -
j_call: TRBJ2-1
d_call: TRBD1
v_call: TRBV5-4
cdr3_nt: TGTGCCAGCAGCTCTCGACAGGGGCCCTCCTACAATGAGCAGTTCTTC
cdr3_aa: CASSSRQGPSYNEQFF

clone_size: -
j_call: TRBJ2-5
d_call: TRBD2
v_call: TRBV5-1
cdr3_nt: TGCGCCAGCAGCGCGGGACTAGCGGGAGGGCCAGTTGGAGAGACCCAGTACTTC
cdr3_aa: CASSAGLAGGPVGETQYF

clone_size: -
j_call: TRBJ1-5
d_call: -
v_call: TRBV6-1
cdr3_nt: TGTGCCAGCACCCCAAGGGGGGCGAACAATCAGCCCCAGCATTTT
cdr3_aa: CASTPRGANNQPQHF

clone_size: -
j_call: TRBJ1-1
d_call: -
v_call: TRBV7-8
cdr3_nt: TGTGCCAGCAGAGGGGACACTGAAGCTTTCTTT
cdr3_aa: CASRGDTEAFF

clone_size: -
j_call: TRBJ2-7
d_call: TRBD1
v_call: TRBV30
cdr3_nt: TGTGCCTGGAGTACCAGGGACAGGGGAAAATACGAGCAGTACTTC
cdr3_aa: CAWSTRDRGKYEQYF

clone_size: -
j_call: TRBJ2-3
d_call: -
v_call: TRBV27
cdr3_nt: TGTGCCAGCAGTTCACCGAGGGGGGGGAGCACTAGCACAGATACGCAGTATTTT
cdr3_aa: CASSSPRGGSTSTDTQYF

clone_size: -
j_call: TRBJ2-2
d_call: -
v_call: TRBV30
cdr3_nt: TGTGCCTGGAGTGTTTCCGGGGAGCTGTTTTTT
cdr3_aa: CAWSVSGELFF

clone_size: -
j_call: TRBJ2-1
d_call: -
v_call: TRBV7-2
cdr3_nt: TGTGCCAGCAGCCCCCAATGGGGAGGCAATGAGCAGTTCTTC
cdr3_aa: CASSPQWGGNEQFF

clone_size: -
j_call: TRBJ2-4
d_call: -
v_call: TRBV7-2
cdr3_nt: TGTGCCAGCAGCCCAAATAGCAGGTGGGCCAAAAACATTCAGTACTTC
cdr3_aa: CASSPNSRWAKNIQYF

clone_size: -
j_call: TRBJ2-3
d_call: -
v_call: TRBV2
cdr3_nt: TGTGCCAGCACATGGAGCACAGATACGCAGTATTTT
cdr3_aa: CASTWSTDTQYF

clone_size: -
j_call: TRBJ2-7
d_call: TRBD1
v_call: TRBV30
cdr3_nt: TGTGCCTGGAGGGGACCCGGGACAGCAGCCTACGAGCAGTACTTC
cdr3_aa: CAWRGPGTAAYEQYF

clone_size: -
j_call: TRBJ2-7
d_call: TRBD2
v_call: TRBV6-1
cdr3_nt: TGTGCCAGCAGTGGACGACTAGCGGGAGGCCCCTACGAGCAGTACTTC
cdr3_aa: CASSGRLAGGPYEQYF

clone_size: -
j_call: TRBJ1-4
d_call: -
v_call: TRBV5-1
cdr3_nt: TGCGCCAGCAGCTTAGGGGGGTTAGGTGAAAAACTGTTTTTT
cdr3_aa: CASSLGGLGEKLFF

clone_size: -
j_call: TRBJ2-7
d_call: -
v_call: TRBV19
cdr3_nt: TGTGCCAGTAGTACCCAGGGGCGTACAGGGTCTTCTTCCTACGAGCAGTACTTC
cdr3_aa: CASSTQGRTGSSSYEQYF

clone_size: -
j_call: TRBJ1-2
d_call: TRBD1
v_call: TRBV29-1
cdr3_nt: TGCAGCGTTCCCGGGACAGGGGGCAACTATGGCTACACCTTC
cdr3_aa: CSVPGTGGNYGYTF

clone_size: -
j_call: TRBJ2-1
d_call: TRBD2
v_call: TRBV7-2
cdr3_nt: TGTGCCAGCAGCAGCACTAGCGGCAAGTCCTCCTACAATGAGCAGTTCTTC
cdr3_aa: CASSSTSGKSSYNEQFF

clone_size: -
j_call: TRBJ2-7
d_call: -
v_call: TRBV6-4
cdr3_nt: TGTGCCAGCAGTGACTCGAACCTACTCTACGAGCAGTACTTC
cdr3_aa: CASSDSNLLYEQYF

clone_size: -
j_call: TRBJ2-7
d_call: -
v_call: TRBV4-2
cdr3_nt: TGTGCCAGCAGCCAGGAGGGGGGACTGCCCTACGAGCAGTACTTC
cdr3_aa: CASSQEGGLPYEQYF

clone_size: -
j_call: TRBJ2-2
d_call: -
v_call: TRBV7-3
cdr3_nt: TGTGCCAGCAGCTTATTGCCAGGTTCGAACACCGGGGAGCTGTTTTTT
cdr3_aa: CASSLLPGSNTGELFF

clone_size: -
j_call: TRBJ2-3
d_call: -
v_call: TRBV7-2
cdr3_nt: TGTGCCAGCAGCTTAGGGGCTGCGGGTACATACACAGATACGCAGTATTTT
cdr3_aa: CASSLGAAGTYTDTQYF

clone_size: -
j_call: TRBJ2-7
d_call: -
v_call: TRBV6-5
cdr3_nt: TGTGCCAGCAGTTACTCGGGGGCCCTAGGGACCTTC
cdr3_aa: CASSYSGALGTF